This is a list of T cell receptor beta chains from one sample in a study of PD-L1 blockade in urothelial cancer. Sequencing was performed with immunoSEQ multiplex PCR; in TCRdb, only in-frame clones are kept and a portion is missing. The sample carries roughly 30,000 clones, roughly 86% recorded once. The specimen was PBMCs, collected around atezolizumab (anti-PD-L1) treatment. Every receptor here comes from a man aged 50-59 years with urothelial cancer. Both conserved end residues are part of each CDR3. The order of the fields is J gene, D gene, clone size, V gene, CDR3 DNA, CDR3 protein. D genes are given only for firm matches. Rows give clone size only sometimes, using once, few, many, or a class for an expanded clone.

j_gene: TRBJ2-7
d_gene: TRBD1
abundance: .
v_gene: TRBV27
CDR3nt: TGTGCCAGCAGCGACCTTTCCGGGACAGGGACATACGAGCAGTACTTC
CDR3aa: CASSDLSGTGTYEQYF

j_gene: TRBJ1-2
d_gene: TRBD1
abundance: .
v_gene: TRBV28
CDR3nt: TGTGCCAGCAGTCCCCGACAGGGAAGAGTGGGTGGCTACACCTTC
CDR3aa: CASSPRQGRVGGYTF

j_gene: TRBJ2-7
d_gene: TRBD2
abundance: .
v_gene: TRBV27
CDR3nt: TGTGCCAGCAGTCCGACTAGCGGGAGGACCTACGAGCAGTACTTC
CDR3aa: CASSPTSGRTYEQYF

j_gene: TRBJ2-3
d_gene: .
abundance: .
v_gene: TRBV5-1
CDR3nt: TGCGCCAGCAGCTTGGTGGGGGCTTCCACAGATACGCAGTATTTT
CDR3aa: CASSLVGASTDTQYF

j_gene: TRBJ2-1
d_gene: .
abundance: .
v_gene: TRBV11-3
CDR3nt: TGTGCCAGCAGCTTAGTCCTCGAGGGTAGCCGTAACGAGCAGTTCTTC
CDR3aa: CASSLVLEGSRNEQFF

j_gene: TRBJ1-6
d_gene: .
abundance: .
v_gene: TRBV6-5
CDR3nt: TGTGCCAGCAGTTTGTCCGGGATCTACCATAATTCACCCCTCCACTTT
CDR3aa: CASSLSGIYHNSPLHF

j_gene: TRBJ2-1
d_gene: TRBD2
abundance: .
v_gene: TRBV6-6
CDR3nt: TGTGCCAGCAGAGGGCGGGGGGGCTCCTACAATGAGCAGTTCTTC
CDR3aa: CASRGRGGSYNEQFF

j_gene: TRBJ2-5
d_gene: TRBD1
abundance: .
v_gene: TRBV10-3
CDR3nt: TGTGCCATCAGTGGGGGACAGGGCGGCCAAGAGACCCAGTACTTC
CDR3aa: CAISGGQGGQETQYF

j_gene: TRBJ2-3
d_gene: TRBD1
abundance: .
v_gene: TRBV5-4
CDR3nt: TGTGCCAGCAGCTTGGACAGGGGGCTAACAGATACGCAGTATTTT
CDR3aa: CASSLDRGLTDTQYF

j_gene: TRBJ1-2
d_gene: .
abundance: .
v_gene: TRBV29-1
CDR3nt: TGCAGCGTTGCGGTGGACAGCAGGAACTATGGCTACACCTTC
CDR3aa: CSVAVDSRNYGYTF

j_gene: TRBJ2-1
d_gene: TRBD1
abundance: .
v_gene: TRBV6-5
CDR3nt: TGTGCCAGCAGTTACTTAGGGGGCCACTACAATGAGCAGTTCTTC
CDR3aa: CASSYLGGHYNEQFF

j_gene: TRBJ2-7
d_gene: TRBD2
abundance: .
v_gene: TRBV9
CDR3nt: TGTGCCAGCTCAACTAGCGCCCTAGGGTCCTACGAGCAGTACTTC
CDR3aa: CASSTSALGSYEQYF

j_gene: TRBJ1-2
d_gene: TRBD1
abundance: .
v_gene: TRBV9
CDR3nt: TGTGCCAGCAGCGTATCGGGACAGGGGAACTATGGCTACACCTTC
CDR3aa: CASSVSGQGNYGYTF

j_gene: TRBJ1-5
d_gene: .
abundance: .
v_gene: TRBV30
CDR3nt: TGTGCCTGGAGTGTAGGCGGAGGGGCGCGAAATCAGCCCCAGCATTTT
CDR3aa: CAWSVGGGARNQPQHF

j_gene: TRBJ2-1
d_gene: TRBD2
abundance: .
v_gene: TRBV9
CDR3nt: TGTGCCAGCAGCGTAGGTCCCGGGGGGGGTGGGGAGCAGTTCTTC
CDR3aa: CASSVGPGGGGEQFF

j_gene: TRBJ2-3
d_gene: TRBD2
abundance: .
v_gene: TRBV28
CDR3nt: TGTGCCAGCAGCTGGACTAGCGGGCGCCCAGATACGCAGTATTTT
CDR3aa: CASSWTSGRPDTQYF

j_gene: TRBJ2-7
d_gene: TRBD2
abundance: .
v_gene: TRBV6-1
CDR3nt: TGTGCCAGCAGGCTAGCGGGGCAGAACTACGAGCAGTACTTC
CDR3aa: CASRLAGQNYEQYF

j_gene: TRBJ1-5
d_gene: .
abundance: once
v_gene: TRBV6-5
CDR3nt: TGTGCCAGCAGTTACTCGGCAGGTAGCAATCAGCCCCAGCATTTT
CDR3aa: CASSYSAGSNQPQHF

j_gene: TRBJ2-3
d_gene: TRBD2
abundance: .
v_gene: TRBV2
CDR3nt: TGTGCCAGCCGACCCAGACTAGCGGGGGGTATAATGACAGATACGCAGTATTTT
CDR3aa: CASRPRLAGGIMTDTQYF